This TCR beta chain appears in the sequencing data of a study of a mutant IDH1 vaccine in newly diagnosed glioma. Background on the study: Onset of vaccination occurred 4-6 weeks following radiotherapy alone, or with temozolomide cycles.

The V gene's germline CDR1 is SGHKS and CDR2 YYEKEE (reference sequence). The CDR3 has 16 residues. The J segment lost 8 bases and the V segment lost 3 bases, leaving 14 bases of the junction unmatched. Libraries were prepared by immunoSEQ multiplex PCR; TCRdb keeps only in-frame clonotypes and omits some of them. The sample holds some 71,000 clones, around 84% seen once. This clone appeared a single time. The antigen is undetermined. Stated time point: week 35, safety follow-up. Every vaccine dose comprised 300 ug of mutant IDH1 20-mer peptide plus topical imiquimod. The vaccination schedule gave patients eight doses in weeks 1, 3, 5, 7, 11, 15, 19 and 23. New astrocytomas of WHO grade 3 or 4 that were IDH1-mutant and ATRX-lost were found in the donors.

The TCR comes from a young man with glioma. The chain combines TRBV5-5 with TRBJ2-4; TRBD2 aligns across 7 bases. The sample was PBMCs, taken from a glioma patient whose treatment included an IDH1 peptide vaccine. CDR3 nucleotides: TGTGCCAGCAGCTCCATTCTGGACCCTGGGAGGGACATTCAGTACTTC. Translation: CASSSILDPGRDIQYF. The variable domain in full, completed from reference TRBV5-5 and TRBJ2-4, reads DAGVTQSPTHLIKTRGQQVTLRCSPISGHKSVSWYQQVLGQGPQFIFQYYEKEERGRGNFPDRFSARQFPNYSSELNVNALLLGDSALYLCASSSILDPGRDIQYFGAGTRLSVL.